This T cell receptor (beta chain) is from a study of T-cell reconstitution after alpha-beta-depleted transplantation in children. Notes on the study in general: Two months or so post-transplant, alpha-beta T cells reportedly derived from several hundred expanded graft clones. Recipient T cells and thymic progenitors that survived gave rise to the high TCRbeta diversity observed at day 60 in some patients. The main origin of T-cell counts and diversity one year after transplant was newly produced T cells.

Germline V gene sequence: CDR1 SGDLS, CDR2 YYNGEE. The CDR3 runs to 18 residues. Trimming at V came to 4 bases and at J to 4 bases, leaving 9 bases not matched to a gene. In its sample, this clonotype was seen many times. What it binds is not known. Unique molecular identifiers tagged the TCRbeta library. One entry per CDR3 protein, called by TCRdb with MiXCR from the PCR reads. The table shows 200,000 or so distinct CDR3 sequences, with approximately 8% occurring only once. The sequence was obtained from a male patient aged 2 to 9 who had a stem cell transplant for acute myeloid leukemia, so the T cells may come from the graft donor. The V gene is TRBV9, the J gene TRBJ2-1, with 15 bases fitting TRBD2. The sequencing here drew on PBMCs, mostly from graft donor cells, taken 360 days after TCRalphabeta/CD19-depleted stem cell transplant. CDR3 bases: TGTGCCAGCAGCTTACGGACTAGCGGGGGGGCTATATACAATGAGCAGTTCTTC. As protein: CASSLRTSGGAIYNEQFF. The full variable domain, completed using reference TRBV9 and TRBJ2-1, is DSGVTQTPKHLITATGQRVTLRCSPRSGDLSVYWYQQSLDQGLQFLIQYYNGEERAKGNILERFSAQQFPDLHSELNLSSLELGDSALYFCASSLRTSGGAIYNEQFFGPGTRLTVL.